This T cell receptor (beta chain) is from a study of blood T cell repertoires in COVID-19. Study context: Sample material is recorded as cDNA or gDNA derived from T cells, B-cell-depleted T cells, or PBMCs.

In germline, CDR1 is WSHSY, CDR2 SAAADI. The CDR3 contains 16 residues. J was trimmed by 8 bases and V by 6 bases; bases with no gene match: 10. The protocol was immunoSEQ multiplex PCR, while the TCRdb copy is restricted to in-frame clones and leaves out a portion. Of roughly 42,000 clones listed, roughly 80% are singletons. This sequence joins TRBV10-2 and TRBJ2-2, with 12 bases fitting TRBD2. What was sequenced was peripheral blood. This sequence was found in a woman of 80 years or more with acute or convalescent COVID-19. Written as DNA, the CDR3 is TGCGCCAGCAGCTTTACCCGGACTAGCGGGAATGGGGAGCTGTTTTTT. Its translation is CASSFTRTSGNGELFF.